The 16 T cell receptor beta chains given below trace back to one sample, sequenced in a study of human thymus T cells (dated by TCRdb to about 2020). The receptor library was made with the immunoSEQ multiplex PCR assay. TCRdb's version of the immuneACCESS table is confined to in-frame rearrangements and falls short of the full clone set. An unresolved V gene accounts for under half of the shortfall where checked; the remainder is of unknown origin. Counted in this sample were approximately 46,000 clones; roughly 94% of them appeared once. The leading ten clones occupy around 0.2% of the sample. Source material: blood. These receptors were collected from a girl under three years old with a congenital heart defect but otherwise immunologically healthy.

V usage is TRBV29-1 and J usage is TRBJ2-3; maybe TRBD1 (7 bases). Germline V gene lookup returns CDR1 SQVTM and CDR2 ANQGSEA. V was clipped by 0 bases and J by 0 bases, with 16 bases between them. CDR3 length: 17 residues. CDR3 DNA: TGCAGCGTTGAAGAAGGGGGCCGGGCGGGGAGCACAGATACGCAGTATTTT. This encodes CSVEEGGRAGSTDTQYF.

V and J are TRBV5-6 and TRBJ2-3; tentative D call: TRBD2 (6 bases). The CDR3 is 19 amino acids. With 1 base removed from V and 0 bases from J, the gap between germline ends came to 21 bases. Germline CDR1 SGHDT, CDR2 YYEEEE. The CDR3 loop is CASSLLSVTWRGSTDTQYF. The CDR3, as DNA: TGTGCCAGCAGCTTGTTATCAGTGACTTGGCGGGGTAGCACAGATACGCAGTATTTT.

The chain is built from TRBV11-2 and TRBJ2-1, with D perhaps matching TRBD2 (5 bases). Germline CDR1 is SGHAT and CDR2 is FQNNGV. The CDR3 contains 15 residues. V gave up 3 bases and J gave up 6 bases, with 15 bases separating them. The CDR3 DNA is TGTGCCAGCAGCTTTCGGGCTAGCTCTTTCAATGAGCAGTTCTTC. Amino acid sequence: CASSFRASSFNEQFF.

The gene calls are TRBV7-6 and TRBJ2-1, with unresolved D. The germline V gene encodes CDR1 SGHVS and CDR2 FNYEAQ. This CDR3 has 16 amino acids. V lost 1 base and J lost 4, with 14 bases in between. The CDR3 is CASSLDAPPSYNEQFF. As DNA, the CDR3 is TGTGCCAGCAGCTTAGACGCTCCACCTTCATACAATGAGCAGTTCTTC. The whole variable domain, filled in from reference TRBV7-6 and TRBJ2-1, reads GAGVSQSPRYKVTKRGQDVALRCDPISGHVSLYWYRQALGQGPEFLTYFNYEAQQDKSGLPNDRFSAERPEGSISTLTIQRTEQRDSAMYRCASSLDAPPSYNEQFFGPGTRLTVL.

This sequence joins TRBV5-6 and TRBJ1-2, with 10 bases that match TRBD1. There are 15 residues in the CDR3. Germline lookup yields CDR1 SGHDT and CDR2 YYEEEE. V lost 0 bases, J lost 4 bases, and 3 bases stayed unmatched. Here the CDR3 reads CASSLGTGGFYGYTF. In nucleotides, the CDR3 is TGTGCCAGCAGCTTGGGGACAGGGGGATTCTATGGCTACACCTTC.

The chain employs TRBV7-8 and TRBJ2-7; the match to TRBD1 covers 8 bases. The germline V gene has CDR1 SGHVS and CDR2 FQNEAQ. The ends lost 4 bases at V and 0 bases at J; junction bases unmatched: 5. The CDR3 runs to 15 residues. The CDR3 loop is CASSSSGGSSYEQYF. DNA of the CDR3: TGTGCCAGCAGCTCCTCAGGGGGCAGCTCCTACGAGCAGTACTTC.

The V gene is TRBV4-1, the J gene TRBJ2-1; 9 nucleotides line up with TRBD2. This CDR3 comprises 14 residues. CDR1 is MGHRA and CDR2 is YSYEKL in the germline V gene. J was trimmed by 8 bases and V by 0 bases; bases with no gene match: 2. The DNA of the CDR3 is TGCGCCAGCAGCCAAGAGGGCGGGAGGGATGAGCAGTTCTTC. This gives the protein CASSQEGGRDEQFF.

V and J are TRBV7-9 and TRBJ1-4, with D uncertain. Germline CDR1 reads SEHNR; CDR2 reads FQNEAQ (reference sequence). The CDR3 is 12 amino acids. Trimming removed 4 bases at V and 7 bases at J, with 7 bases between. The CDR3 spells CASSSRTEKLFF. The CDR3 DNA is TGTGCCAGCAGCTCGCGGACTGAAAAACTGTTTTTT.

The chain combines TRBV7-6 with TRBJ2-5, with D perhaps assigned TRBD1 or TRBD2 (5 bases each). CDR1 and CDR2 (germline): SGHVS, FNYEAQ. The CDR3 sequence is 16 residues long. Between the trimmed V and J ends, which lost 3 bases and 5 bases, there was a span of 19 bases. This CDR3 is CASSLGPRQWGETQYF. The DNA of the CDR3 is TGTGCCAGCAGCTTGGGGCCCCGACAGTGGGGGGAGACCCAGTACTTC.

The chain recombines TRBV11-3 with TRBJ2-1; D might be TRBD2 (5 bases). V shed 3 bases and J shed 10 bases, with 10 bases lying between them. The CDR3 is 12 amino acids. CDR1 SGHNT and CDR2 YENEEA come from the germline V gene. DNA of the CDR3: TGTGCCAGCAGCTTGGGCGGGCGGGAGCAGTTCTTC. Encoded protein: CASSLGGREQFF.

The chain combines TRBV28 with TRBJ2-5; perhaps TRBD2 as D (5 bases). Germline V lookup: CDR1 MDHEN, CDR2 SYDVKM. This CDR3 is built from 14 residues. Trimming cost V 3 bases and J 2 bases, with 10 bases left between them. CDR3 in amino acids: CASSLASGQETQYF. CDR3 DNA: TGTGCCAGCAGTTTGGCCAGCGGACAAGAGACCCAGTACTTC.

The gene calls are TRBV5-1 and TRBJ2-1, with D perhaps TRBD2 (6 bases). V lost 4 bases and J lost 6, with 20 bases in between. The CDR3 loop spans 16 amino acids. Germline V gene data show CDR1 as SGHRS and CDR2 as YFSETQ. CDR3 DNA: TGCGCCAGCAGCCCCGCCGGGACTCCGAATATCAATGAGCAGTTCTTC. Translation: CASSPAGTPNINEQFF.

The chain joins TRBV30 to TRBJ2-1; no clear D gene. The germline V gene has CDR1 GTSNPN and CDR2 SVGIG (reference sequence). The germline V and J ends were trimmed by 0 bases and 5 bases, with 8 bases remaining between them. This CDR3 is built from 13 residues. CDR3 sequence (DNA): TGTGCCTGGAGTGTATATCAAGACAATGAGCAGTTCTTC. It encodes CAWSVYQDNEQFF.

This chain connects TRBV5-1 to TRBJ2-1; 8 bases fit TRBD2. The germline gives CDR1 SGHRS, CDR2 YFSETQ. CDR3 length: 16 residues. V lost 0 bases to trimming and J lost 7 bases; unmatched junction nucleotides: 9. For the CDR3, the DNA is TGCGCCAGCAGCTTGGGTGCGGGACTAGTAGGGAATGAGCAGTTCTTC. Protein product: CASSLGAGLVGNEQFF.

The V gene is TRBV5-4, the J gene TRBJ2-2; no reliable D call. The CDR3 extends over 16 amino acids. Trimming left V 0 bases short and J 4 bases short, with 13 bases between. The germline gives CDR1 SGHNT, CDR2 YYREEE (reference sequence). CDR3 bases: TGTGCCAGCAGCTTGGCGAGGCACGAACTCACCGGGGAGCTGTTTTTT. Translating gives CASSLARHELTGELFF. The full variable domain, its missing parts supplied by reference TRBV5-4 and TRBJ2-2, is ETGVTQSPTHLIKTRGQQVTLRCSSQSGHNTVSWYQQALGQGPQFIFQYYREEENGRGNFPPRFSGLQFPNYSSELNVNALELDDSALYLCASSLARHELTGELFFGEGSRLTVL.

V usage is TRBV2 and J usage is TRBJ1-5, with D unclear. Germline CDR1 is SNHLY and CDR2 is FYNNEI. The CDR3 spans 12 residues. V lost 6 bases and J lost 6, with 9 bases in between. CDR3: CASSRELQPQHF. Written as DNA, the CDR3 is TGTGCCAGCAGCCGGGAACTTCAGCCCCAGCATTTT.